These T cell receptor beta chains were read from a single sample in a study of blood T cells in healthy people across ages. One entry per CDR3 protein results from TCRdb running MiXCR on the 5' RACE reads. Altogether approximately 850,000 distinct CDR3 sequences are present, 58% being singletons, with the ten largest covering around 22%. What was sequenced was blood. These receptors originate from a man aged 25-45 years in good health. CDR3s leave out the opening cysteine and the closing phenylalanine or tryptophan.

v_call	j_call	cdr3_aa
TRBV29-1	-	SVGSTGVVGEQY
TRBV5-1	TRBJ2-5	ASSLPTGAETQY
TRBV27	TRBJ2-7	ASSFDRVTPYEQY
TRBV27	TRBJ2-2	ASSFLAGGELF
TRBV9	TRBJ2-5	ASSVATREQETQY
TRBV4-3	TRBJ2-1	ASSQGGGRPYNEQF
TRBV20-1	TRBJ2-3	SGRARTDTQY
TRBV5-6	TRBJ2-1	ASSLGYSSYNEQF
TRBV4-1	-	ASSQEGTGEQY
TRBV19	TRBJ1-4	ASVEGTTTNEKLF
TRBV20-1	TRBJ1-2	SAREGATGGSFYGYT
TRBV20-1	TRBJ2-7	SAQGLAGTFYEQY
TRBV4-2	TRBJ1-4	ASSQTLGATNEKLF
TRBV5-6	TRBJ2-7	ASSLGGGLSEQY
TRBV9	TRBJ2-1	ASSVAGQSYNEQF
TRBV29-1	TRBJ2-5	SVSGTKETQY
TRBV20-1	TRBJ2-5	SAIAGASQETQY
TRBV15	TRBJ2-3	ATTSGGGDTQY
TRBV27	TRBJ2-5	ASSRSIETGPETQY
TRBV20-1	TRBJ2-1	SARAGAPNEQF
TRBV27	TRBJ2-7	ASSLGRHYEQY
TRBV6-6	-	ASSPTKDHEQY
TRBV6-2/TRBV6-3	TRBJ1-2	ASSDDGLYGYT
TRBV28	TRBJ2-7	ASGVPSFHEQY
TRBV5-1	TRBJ1-1	ASSLQKFGGLSEAF
TRBV4-2	TRBJ1-6	ASSQPGEIPH
TRBV20-1	TRBJ1-5	SAKQGLSNQPQH
TRBV3-1	TRBJ2-7	ASSVARDVSYEQY
TRBV5-6	TRBJ2-1	ASSTVGDEQF
TRBV11-2	TRBJ1-4	ASSFTTNEKLF
TRBV14	TRBJ1-2	ASSQDSGNYGYT
TRBV7-8	TRBJ2-1	ASSLWTSGWNEQF
TRBV20-1	TRBJ2-5	SARDWGQGSLKTQY
TRBV4-2	TRBJ2-7	ASSQRNLYEQY
TRBV27	TRBJ2-7	ASSFGQGIYEQY
TRBV7-2	TRBJ2-1	ASSLVLGTQF
TRBV28	-	ASILTKVQSSEQY
TRBV4-3	TRBJ2-4	ASSQVGGAKNIQY
TRBV29-1	TRBJ2-1	SVARDRLNEQF
TRBV10-3	TRBJ2-3	AISSGAADTQY
TRBV12-3/TRBV12-4	TRBJ2-7	ASSLSQPTYEQY
TRBV6-6	TRBJ2-2	ASSPPRGELF
TRBV7-6	TRBJ1-1	ASSLGVRTRMNTEAF
TRBV7-2	TRBJ2-1	ASSTYLESYEQF
TRBV27	TRBJ2-7	ASFCQGVPYEQY
TRBV7-2	TRBJ2-7	ASSTTFGEQY
TRBV9	TRBJ2-3	ASSVGGGGFSDTQY
TRBV20-1	TRBJ1-2	SAVIRGRLYGYT
TRBV4-2	TRBJ2-3	ASSQDDSAFTDTQY
TRBV2	TRBJ2-3	ASSDDLGRSDAKVGTDTQY